This TCR beta chain was recorded in a study of blood T cell repertoires in COVID-19. Clones were sequenced by immunoSEQ multiplex PCR, and TCRdb holds only the in-frame ones, with some missing. This sample has more than 250,000 clones, with around 78% found just once. This clone turned up a few times. The sample taken for sequencing was peripheral blood. This TCR derives from a man aged 60 to 69 who had recovered from COVID-19.

CDR3 DNA: TGTGCCAGCAAAAACCCCGGGTCCTACGAGCAGTACTTC. Translation gives CASKNPGSYEQYF. The chain is built from TRBV6-5 and TRBJ2-7; D unclear. Germline V lookup: CDR1 MNHEY, CDR2 SVGAGI. CDR3 length: 13 residues. Trimming removed 7 bases from V and 1 base from J, with 11 bases in between.